Sequencing of this TCR beta chain was carried out in a study of CD8+ T cells in alopecia areata. In each case, RNA was isolated and then reverse transcribed into cDNA as the sequencing template. Here immunoSEQ multiplex PCR was the method, and the copy in TCRdb shows in-frame clones only, minus some. Among 150,000 or so clones, about 50% were seen once, and the ten largest hold 18%. Germline CDR1 MNHEY, CDR2 SMNVEV (reference sequence). CDR3 length: 13 amino acids. Trimming pared 5 bases from V and 3 bases from J, leaving 11 bases between. The receptor comes from a human donor with alopecia areata. The source material was CD8+ T cells sorted from blood, sampled at week 0. The chain links TRBV27 to TRBJ2-7, with no clear D. CDR3 in DNA: TGTGCCAGCAGTCCCGAGATGAACTACGAGCAGTACTTC. Protein: CASSPEMNYEQYF.